In this sample, the clone carrying this T cell receptor beta chain turned up once. Its antigen remains unidentified. The sample comes from a study of graft-versus-host responses after intestinal transplantation. About the study: Recipients uniformly received anti-thymocyte globulin induction, followed by tacrolimus and steroids for approximately 3 years. Study-wide results and caveats: In recipient marrow, GvH clones were found, and some appeared first in ileum or blood.

This CDR3 contains 14 residues. CDR1 and CDR2 from the germline V gene are LGHNA and YSLEER. Trimming shortened V by 1 base and J by 9 bases, and 13 bases separated the two germline ends. TCRdb's table, derived via immunoSEQ multiplex PCR, lists solely in-frame clones and lacks some. This repertoire shows roughly 90,000 clones, about 87% found once; its top ten account for roughly 0.28%. The origin of this receptor is a human donor who was the organ donor for an intestinal transplant. Sequences were derived from unstimulated CD4+ T cells sorted from spleen or lymph node cells, sampled before transplant. V is TRBV4-3 and J is TRBJ2-1; tentatively, D is TRBD1 (7 bases). The CDR3 region is CASSQAGRGAEQFF. The CDR3 coding sequence is TGCGCCAGCAGCCAAGCTGGCAGGGGGGCTGAGCAGTTCTTC.